These 4 T cell receptor beta chains were all obtained from the same sample, sequenced in a study of shared clonotypes between healthy human individuals. Measured with immunoSEQ multiplex PCR; TCRdb has only the in-frame clones, and not every one. Found here are hundreds of thousands of clones, about 96% of them singletons; the top ten hold approximately 0.1%. Terminally differentiated effector memory CD45RA+ cells were excluded by CCR7 positive selection of CD45RO-negative cells. Sequenced material: naive CD8+ T cells sorted from blood. The receptor set was obtained from a woman in her thirties in good health.

This rearrangement joins TRBV2 to TRBJ2-2; D might be TRBD2 (5 bases). The CDR3 length is 14 residues. Trimming removed 5 bases from V and 2 bases from J, with 9 bases in between. Germline assignment: CDR1 SNHLY and CDR2 FYNNEI. CDR3 in amino acids: CASSPGINTGELFF. The CDR3 DNA reads TGTGCCAGCAGTCCGGGAATAAACACCGGGGAGCTGTTTTTT.

The CDR3 nucleotides are TGTGCCAGCAGTCCGGGACCCTCCTACGAGCAGTACTTC. The encoded protein is CASSPGPSYEQYF. V usage is TRBV6-5 and J usage is TRBJ2-7, with D possibly being TRBD1 or TRBD2 (5 bases each). The germline V gene has CDR1 MNHEY and CDR2 SVGAGI. The ends were cut back, 5 bases at V and 0 bases at J, with 8 bases in the middle. The CDR3 has 13 amino acids.

A remark on this clone: Other DNA variants within this sample encode the same CDR3. V gene TRBV9 combines with J gene TRBJ2-7, with TRBD1 matching 7 bases. This CDR3 is built from 14 residues. Germline V lookup: CDR1 SGDLS, CDR2 YYNGEE. Trimming at V came to 2 bases and at J to 2 bases, leaving 4 bases not matched to a gene. The CDR3 region is CASSVRDSPYEQYF. In nucleotides, the CDR3 is TGTGCCAGCAGCGTCCGGGACAGCCCCTACGAGCAGTACTTC.

This clone has only one observation. The V call is TRBV6-1, the J call TRBJ1-2, with D tentatively TRBD1 (6 bases). V dropped 2 bases and J dropped 5 bases, with 15 bases sitting between them. This CDR3 contains 15 residues. The germline V gene encodes CDR1 MNHNS and CDR2 SASEGT. This CDR3 is CASSEIVDSQYGYTF. CDR3 coding DNA: TGTGCCAGCAGTGAAATTGTGGACAGCCAGTATGGCTACACCTTC.